This TCR beta chain appears in the sequencing data of a study of CD8+CD57+ T cells in acquired aplastic anemia (dated by TCRdb to between 2017 and 2018). With regard to the full study: On average, sorted CD4+ and CD8+ cells yielded 3.2 ug of extracted DNA, with a range of 0.2 to 27.4 ug. A CD8+CD57+ expansion meant a frequency higher than the mean frequency seen in healthy subjects. General findings and caveats noted by the study authors: No significant difference in CD8+ Simpson's diversity was found between patients and healthy controls (P=0.060). Around 30 CD8+ CDR3 sequences were found to be shared between patients and controls, but these sequences appeared to be highly expressed in patients and within the immunodominant clones of the patients.

A remark on this clonotype: It lacks a known antigen. The record has no base qualities; no much larger clone is one base away.

CDR1 and CDR2, per the germline V gene, are SNHLY and FYNNEI. Inclusive of the bounding cysteine and phenylalanine, the CDR3 is 14 residues long. Only the CDR3 portion is preserved as DNA: 42 bases, with reading frame beginning at the first base. V was cut back by 6 bases and J by 1 base, leaving a gap of 12 bases between them. Genomic DNA served as template for TCR beta VDJ combination and CDR3 sequence profiling. TCR repertoire sequencing was run on an Illumina HiSeq 2000. The original methods were these. Repertoires were assessed using TRBV/TRBJ rearrangement plots, CDR3 size and DJ length profiles, and Simpson's diversity index. The most abundant DNA sequence in the deep sequencing data was taken as the immunodominant clone. CDR3 amino acid sequences were screened for sharing across subjects and compared with published repertoires and the VDJdb database. TCRdb redid the processing of the public reads, applying fastp at Q25 and MiXCR, and retained in-frame beta chains. Rows matching on CDR3 protein sequence are summarized as one entry with the most common DNA and genes. The V and J calls and clone size come from TCRdb's table, not from the authors' own analysis. The sample contains about 98,000 distinct CDR3 sequences, around 70% of them found a single time. 65% of the sample comes from the top ten.

Patients chosen for sequencing had shown expansion of CD8+CD57+ cells by flow cytometry. Every patient had a diagnosis of severe acquired aplastic anemia based on International Study of Aplastic Anemia and Agranulocytosis and Camitta criteria. Patients had received no therapy at the time of blood sampling. The study deep-sequenced TCR repertoires of sorted CD4+ and CD8+ blood T cells from severe aplastic anemia patients and healthy subjects. Patients were enrolled under clinicaltrials.gov protocols 00001620, 01623167, 00001397, 00071045, 00081523 and 00961064 in the USA. Ficoll-Paque density gradient centrifugation was used to isolate peripheral blood mononuclear cells. Before DNA extraction, CD4+ and CD8+ T cells were sorted with FACS or magnetic beads.

The chain is made from TRBV2 and TRBJ2-5, with the D gene call left open. This clonotype originated in a human donor with aplastic anemia. Sequenced input: sorted CD4+, CD8+, or CD8+CD57+ T cells (not recorded which) from PBMCs. The DNA reads TGTGCCAGCAGCCCGCACGGATTCCAAGAGACCCAGTACTTC. The translation is CASSPHGFQETQYF.